The next 4 T cell receptor beta chains were all read from a single sample in a study of immune cell composition in non-small cell lung cancer. Here immunoSEQ multiplex PCR was the method, and the copy in TCRdb shows in-frame clones only, minus some. Of 2,000 or so clones listed, under 90% are singletons. Sequencing was done on a sample of lung tumor tissue. The receptors come from a human donor with non-small cell lung cancer.

The chain couples TRBV11-3 to TRBJ2-7, with 9 bases fitting TRBD1. CDR3 size: 15 residues. The germline V gene has CDR1 SGHNT and CDR2 YENEEA. After removal of 5 bases from V and 5 bases from J, the junction contained 10 bases not matched to a gene. For the CDR3, the DNA is TGTGCCAGCAGCCTCCACCGACAGGGGGTGAACGAGCAGTACTTC. Protein: CASSLHRQGVNEQYF.

The chain recombines TRBV28 with TRBJ2-1; TRBD1 matches 9 bases. This CDR3 spans 16 amino acids. Germline V CDR1 and CDR2: MDHEN, SYDVKM. V was clipped by 3 bases and J by 1 base; unmatched bases: 4. As DNA, the CDR3 is TGTGCCAGCAGTTTCCCTGGGACAGGGTCCTACAATGAGCAGTTCTTC. Amino acid sequence: CASSFPGTGSYNEQFF.

The V call is TRBV11-1, the J call TRBJ2-1; D is perhaps TRBD2 (6 bases). In germline, CDR1 is SGHAT, CDR2 FQDESV (reference sequence). CDR3 size: 13 residues. V lost 7 bases and J 9 bases, leaving 16 bases between the germline ends. CDR3 nucleotides: TGTGCCAGCACCCCCTACGGGAGTGGTGAGCAGTTCTTC. As protein: CASTPYGSGEQFF.

For the CDR3, the DNA is TGTGCCAGCAGTTTAATGACAGATAATGAAAAACTGTTTTTT. It encodes CASSLMTDNEKLFF. The chain uses TRBV28 and TRBJ1-4; a weak D match, TRBD1 (5 bases). CDR3 length: 14 residues. CDR1 and CDR2 (germline): MDHEN, SYDVKM. The V gene lost 2 bases and the J gene lost 4 bases, with 8 bases spanning the gap. Supplemented by reference TRBV28 and TRBJ1-4, the full variable domain reads DVKVTQSSRYLVKRTGEKVFLECVQDMDHENMFWYRQDPGLGLRLIYFSYDVKMKEKGDIPEGYSVSREKKERFSLILESASTNQTSMYLCASSLMTDNEKLFFGSGTQLSVL.